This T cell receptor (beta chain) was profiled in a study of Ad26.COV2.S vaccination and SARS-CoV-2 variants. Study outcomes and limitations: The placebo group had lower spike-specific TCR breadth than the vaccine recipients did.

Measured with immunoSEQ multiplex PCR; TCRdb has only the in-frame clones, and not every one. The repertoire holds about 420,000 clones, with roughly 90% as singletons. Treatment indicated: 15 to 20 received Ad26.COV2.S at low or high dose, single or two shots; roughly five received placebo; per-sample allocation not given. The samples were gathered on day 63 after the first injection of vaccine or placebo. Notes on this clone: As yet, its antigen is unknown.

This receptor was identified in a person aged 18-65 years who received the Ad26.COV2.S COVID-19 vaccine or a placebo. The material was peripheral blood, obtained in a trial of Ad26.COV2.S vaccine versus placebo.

The CDR3 reads CASSLDDTGELFF. The CDR3 DNA follows: TGTGCCAGCAGCTTAGACGACACCGGGGAGCTGTTTTTT. The chain joins TRBV7-2 to TRBJ2-2; D remains ambiguous. The CDR3 sequence is 13 residues long. Trimming cost V 1 base and J 3 bases, with 3 bases left between them. Germline V gene data show CDR1 as SGHTA and CDR2 as FQGNSA.